Listed below are T cell receptor beta chains from one sample, sequenced in a study of spatial heterogeneity in lung cancer. One entry per CDR3 protein results from TCRdb running MiXCR on the 5' RACE reads. The data contain thousands of distinct CDR3 sequences, roughly 12% of them singletons. Here the sequenced sample was lung tumor tissue, taken at surgery. Receptors were obtained from a male donor with early-stage non-small cell lung cancer. Each CDR3 is given with its conserved first and last residue. Fields, in order: clone size, D gene, J gene, V gene, CDR3 DNA, CDR3 protein. The D gene is left open where the match is weak. Clone size appears in some rows only: once, few, many, or a class for an expanded clone.

medium-sized NA TRBJ1-4 TRBV27 TGTGCCAGCAGTCCTAAACAGGGAGCGGAAAAACTGTTTTTT CASSPKQGAEKLFF
many NA TRBJ1-2 TRBV28 TGTGCCAGCACCACCCCCTGGGAGTCAAAATTTGGGGGCTACACCTTC CASTTPWESKFGGYTF
many NA TRBJ2-3 TRBV11-1 TGTGCCAGCAGCTTAGCAAGCTGGGTGGATACGCAGTATTTT CASSLASWVDTQYF
medium-sized NA TRBJ2-3 TRBV5-4 TGTGCCAGCAGCTTGGGACAGGAGTTGGATACGCAGTATTTT CASSLGQELDTQYF
few NA TRBJ2-3 TRBV11-1 TGTGCCAGCAGCTTAGTTCCAGCCACAGATACGCAGTATTTT CASSLVPATDTQYF
many NA TRBJ2-5 TRBV28 TGTGCCAGCAGTTCACCGCCACAGGGCCAAGAGACCCAGTACTTC CASSSPPQGQETQYF
medium-sized NA TRBJ2-5 TRBV6-2/TRBV6-3 TGTGCCAGCAGTTACTCCGGGGTAGGGGAAGCTGGAGGCTGGTCGGAGACCCAGTACTTC CASSYSGVGEAGGWSETQYF
few NA TRBJ2-7 TRBV7-9 TGTGCCAGCAGCTTAGAACCTAGCCCTTTTTACGAGCAGTACTTC CASSLEPSPFYEQYF
many NA TRBJ2-5 TRBV2 TGTGCCAGCAGTGAAGACGGGGCCTACCAAGAGACCCAGTACTTC CASSEDGAYQETQYF
few NA TRBJ1-2 TRBV14 TGTGCCAGCAACCCGGCCGGGGGTACTCTTGGCTACACCTTC CASNPAGGTLGYTF
few NA TRBJ1-2 TRBV13 TGTGCCAGCAGCGCAGGACACCACAATTGGTATGGCTACACCTTC CASSAGHHNWYGYTF
many NA TRBJ2-7 TRBV7-3 TGTGCCAGCAGCTTAGAGTCGGGGAAAGTGCAGTACTTC CASSLESGKVQYF
NA TRBD1 TRBJ1-4 TRBV5-1 TGCGCCAGCAGCTTGGTGGGGACAGGGGCTGAAAAACTGTTTTTT CASSLVGTGAEKLFF
many NA TRBJ2-5 TRBV20-1 TGCAGTGCTTCAGGGGAGGAGACCCAGTACTTC CSASGEETQYF
medium-sized NA TRBJ2-5 TRBV11-2 TGTGCCAGCAGCCCCCTTGCGAGGTTTGAGACCCAGTACTTC CASSPLARFETQYF
medium-sized TRBD1 TRBJ1-5 TRBV20-1 TGCAGTGCTAGAGAGCCTACAGGGGGCAATCAGCCCCAGCATTTT CSAREPTGGNQPQHF
many TRBD1 TRBJ1-2 TRBV28 TGTGCCAGCAGTGGGGGACAGGGGAGGCCCTATGGCTACACCTTC CASSGGQGRPYGYTF
medium-sized TRBD1 TRBJ1-4 TRBV14 TGTGCCAGCAGCGCTTTCGGTCAGGGGGGAAATGAAAAACTGTTTTTT CASSAFGQGGNEKLFF
medium-sized TRBD2 TRBJ2-7 TRBV11-2 TGTGCCAGCAGCTTAGGGACTAGCGAGACCTACGAGCAGTACTTC CASSLGTSETYEQYF
many NA TRBJ2-5 TRBV6-2/TRBV6-3 TGTGCCAGCAGTTACACAGCCCCGGTTAAAAAGTACTTC CASSYTAPVKKYF
medium-sized NA TRBJ2-1 TRBV4-1 TGCGCCAGCAGCTTAGGCGGACAGTACAATGAGCAGTTCTTC CASSLGGQYNEQFF
NA TRBD2 TRBJ2-7 TRBV14 TGTGCCAGCAGCCAAGATCGCGGGGGCGAGCAGTACTTC CASSQDRGGEQYF
NA NA TRBJ2-2 TRBV5-1 TGCGCCAGCAGGGATAGACAAGCTACGGGGGAGCTGTTTTTT CASRDRQATGELFF
many NA TRBJ1-3 TRBV12-3/TRBV12-4 TGTGCCAGCAGCTTACCACTTTCTGGAAACACCATATATTTT CASSLPLSGNTIYF
many NA TRBJ2-2 TRBV5-1 TGCGCCAGCAGCGAGGGCGGGCTAAACACCGGGGAGCTGTTTTTT CASSEGGLNTGELFF
few TRBD2 TRBJ2-7 TRBV18 TGTGCCAGCTCCCCTAGCGGGAGTAAAGAGCAGTACTTC CASSPSGSKEQYF
medium-sized TRBD2 TRBJ2-5 TRBV14 TGTGCCAGCAGCCAATTCCCGGGACTAGCGAGGCAGACCCAGTACTTC CASSQFPGLARQTQYF
medium-sized TRBD1 TRBJ1-1 TRBV3-1 TGTGCCAGCAGCCAAGGGACAGGGGACACTGAAGCTTTCTTT CASSQGTGDTEAFF
NA TRBD2 TRBJ2-2 TRBV23-1 TGCGCCAGCAGTCCAGGATGTACTAGCGGGTTCGCCGGGGAGCTGTTTTTT CASSPGCTSGFAGELFF
many NA TRBJ2-7 TRBV20-1 TGCAGTGCAACCCCTCGAGGGAAGCAGTACTTC CSATPRGKQYF
many NA TRBJ2-3 TRBV25-1 TGTGCCAGCAGTGAGAGGGTCCTTAGCACAGATACGCAGTATTTT CASSERVLSTDTQYF
NA TRBD2 TRBJ2-3 TRBV20-1 TGCAGTGCGGGGACTAGCGGGGTTAGCACAGATACGCAGTATTTT CSAGTSGVSTDTQYF
medium-sized NA TRBJ2-2 TRBV4-1 TGCGCCAGCAGCCAAGGAGCGGAGGGAGGCGGGGAGCTGTTTTTT CASSQGAEGGGELFF
many NA TRBJ2-5 TRBV2 TGTGCCAGCAGTGCCGACATCCAAGAGACCCAGTACTTC CASSADIQETQYF
NA NA TRBJ2-1 TRBV4-1 TGCGCCAGCAGCCAATTTAGGGGGGATGAGCAGTTCTTC CASSQFRGDEQFF
NA NA TRBJ1-5 TRBV7-9 TGTGCCAGCAGCCCGCTCTCTGTGTTGGCGGATCAGCCCCAGCATTTT CASSPLSVLADQPQHF
many NA TRBJ1-4 TRBV19 TGTGCCAGTAGTATGGGGCCATTAAATGAAAAACTGTTTTTT CASSMGPLNEKLFF
many TRBD1 TRBJ2-2 TRBV11-2 TGTGCCAGCAGCCCCGACAGGGGGCGTAACACCGGGGAGCTGTTTTTT CASSPDRGRNTGELFF
many NA TRBJ2-1 TRBV5-1 TGCGCCAGCAGCGCCGGGACCAGTTTAGATGAGCAGTTCTTC CASSAGTSLDEQFF
NA NA TRBJ1-1 TRBV10-2 TGCGCCAGCAGTGACAGTTTCGTCCGGGACGACACTGAAGCTTTCTTT CASSDSFVRDDTEAFF
many TRBD2 TRBJ2-1 TRBV7-2 TGTGCCAGCAGCTTTGCCGGGACTAGCGGGACTGGTGAGCAGTTCTTC CASSFAGTSGTGEQFF
many NA TRBJ1-4 TRBV28 TGTGCCAGCAGTCCCCTCCGGGGCAGACATGAAAAACTGTTTTTT CASSPLRGRHEKLFF
medium-sized TRBD1 TRBJ2-3 TRBV18 TGTGCCAGCTCACCAGTGACAGGGGGCACAGATACGCAGTATTTT CASSPVTGGTDTQYF
many NA TRBJ1-4 TRBV28 TGTGCCAGCAGTGGGGCCGAGACGGCGAATGAAAAACTGTTTTTT CASSGAETANEKLFF
many NA TRBJ2-7 TRBV9 TGTGCCAGCAGCGTAGGCAGGAGCCCATTTTTCAACGAGCAGTACTTC CASSVGRSPFFNEQYF
many NA TRBJ2-5 TRBV20-1 TGCAGTGCTCCCCGCAGGGCTGGAGAGACCCAGTACTTC CSAPRRAGETQYF
medium-sized NA TRBJ1-2 TRBV28 TGTGCCAGCAGTTCAGGGCGCTATGGTGGCTACACCTTC CASSSGRYGGYTF
NA TRBD2 TRBJ2-1 TRBV6-2/TRBV6-3 TGTGCCAGCAGTTCTAGCGGGAGTCGACGGAATGAGCAGTTCTTC CASSSSGSRRNEQFF
NA NA TRBJ2-2 TRBV7-9 TGTGCCAGCAGCTTAGGAGTGGGCGGGGAGCTGTTTTTT CASSLGVGGELFF
many TRBD2 TRBJ2-3 TRBV6-5 TGTGCCAGCAGTTACTTTCCACCCGGGACTAGCGGGAGGGCCTCAGGCGCAGATACGCAGTATTTT CASSYFPPGTSGRASGADTQYF
many TRBD1 TRBJ2-1 TRBV2 TGTGCCAGCAGTGAAGCTTCAGGGGGCTACAATGAGCAGTTCTTC CASSEASGGYNEQFF
many NA TRBJ2-6 TRBV11-1 TGTGCCAGCAGCTTAGCGAGGGCTGGCCGGTCTGGGGCCAACGTCCTGACTTTC CASSLARAGRSGANVLTF
medium-sized TRBD1 TRBJ1-6 TRBV20-1 TGCAGTGCTAGACCGGGACAGGGGAGGTCACCCCTCCACTTT CSARPGQGRSPLHF
medium-sized TRBD2 TRBJ2-1 TRBV6-2/TRBV6-3 TGTGCCAGCAGCTATAGCGGGAGGGTTGAGCAGTTCTTC CASSYSGRVEQFF
few TRBD1 TRBJ2-1 TRBV29-1 TGCAGCGTCGACAGGGAAAGGAATGAGCAGTTCTTC CSVDRERNEQFF
large TRBD2 TRBJ2-7 TRBV3-1 TGTGCCAGCACCCTATGGGGGACTAGCGGGAGGAACGAGCAGTACTTC CASTLWGTSGRNEQYF
many NA TRBJ2-1 TRBV6-5 TGTGCCAGCAGTTACGATCAGGGGCTAACGAATGAGCAGTTCTTC CASSYDQGLTNEQFF